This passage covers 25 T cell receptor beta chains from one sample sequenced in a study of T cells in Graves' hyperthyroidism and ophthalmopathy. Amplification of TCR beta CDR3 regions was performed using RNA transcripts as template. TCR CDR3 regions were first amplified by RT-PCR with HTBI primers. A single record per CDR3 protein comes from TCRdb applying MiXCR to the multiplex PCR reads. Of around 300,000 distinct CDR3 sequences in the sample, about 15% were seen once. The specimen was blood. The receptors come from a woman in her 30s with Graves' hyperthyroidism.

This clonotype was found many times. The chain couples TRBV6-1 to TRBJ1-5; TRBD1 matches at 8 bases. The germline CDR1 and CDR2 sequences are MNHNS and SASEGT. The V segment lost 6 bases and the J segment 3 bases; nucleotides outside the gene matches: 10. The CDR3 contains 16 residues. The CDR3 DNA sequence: TGTGCCAGCAGGAAGACAGGGGCCGGATCCAATCAGCCCCAGCATTTT. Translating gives CASRKTGAGSNQPQHF.

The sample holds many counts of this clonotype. The CDR3 loop reads CASSHLETGDTEAFF. CDR3 coding DNA: TGTGCCAGCAGTCACCTCGAGACGGGAGACACTGAAGCTTTCTTT. The rearrangement joins TRBV7-2 to TRBJ1-1; D not certain. Germline-derived CDR1 and CDR2 are SGHTA and FQGNSA. The CDR3 totals 15 residues. V gave up 6 bases and J gave up 3 bases, with 17 bases separating them.

CDR3 region: CASSQEEGVRLFF. CDR3 in DNA: TGCGCCAGCAGCCAAGAAGAAGGGGTCAGACTGTTTTTT. The chain joins TRBV4-1 to TRBJ1-4; a possible D gene is TRBD1 (5 bases). Trimming took off 0 bases at V and 13 bases at J, with 12 bases between the two ends. CDR1 MGHRA and CDR2 YSYEKL come from the germline V gene. This CDR3 is built from 13 residues.

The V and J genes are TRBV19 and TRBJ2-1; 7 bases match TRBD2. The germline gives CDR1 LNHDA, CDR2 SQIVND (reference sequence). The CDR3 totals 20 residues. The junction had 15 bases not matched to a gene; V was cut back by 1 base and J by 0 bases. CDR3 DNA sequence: TGTGCCAGTAGTATAGGGGCAGGGAGGGGTCCGGAGAGCTCCTACAATGAGCAGTTCTTC. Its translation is CASSIGAGRGPESSYNEQFF.

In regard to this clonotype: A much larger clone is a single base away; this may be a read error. The CDR3 loop reads CASSSGTHYNEQFF. CDR3 DNA sequence: TGTGCCAGCAGCTCCGGGACACACTACAATGAGCAGTTCTTC. The V gene is TRBV28, the J gene TRBJ2-1, with a tentative D call TRBD1 (6 bases). The CDR3 runs 14 residues. Germline-derived CDR1 and CDR2 are MDHEN and SYDVKM. Trimming removed 6 bases from V and 3 bases from J, with 12 bases in between.

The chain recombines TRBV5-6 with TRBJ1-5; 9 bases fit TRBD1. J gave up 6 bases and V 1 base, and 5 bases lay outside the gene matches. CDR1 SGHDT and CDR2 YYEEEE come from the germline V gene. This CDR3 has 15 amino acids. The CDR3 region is CASSLWDRDAQPQHF. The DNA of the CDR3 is TGTGCCAGCAGCTTGTGGGACAGGGATGCTCAGCCCCAGCATTTT.

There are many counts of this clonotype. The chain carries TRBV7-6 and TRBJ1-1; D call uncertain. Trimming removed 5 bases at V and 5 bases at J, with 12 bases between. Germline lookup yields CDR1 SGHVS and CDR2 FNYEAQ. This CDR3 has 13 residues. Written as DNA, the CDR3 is TGTGCCAGCAGCACCAGGCCCCGGACTGAAGCTTTCTTT. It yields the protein CASSTRPRTEAFF.

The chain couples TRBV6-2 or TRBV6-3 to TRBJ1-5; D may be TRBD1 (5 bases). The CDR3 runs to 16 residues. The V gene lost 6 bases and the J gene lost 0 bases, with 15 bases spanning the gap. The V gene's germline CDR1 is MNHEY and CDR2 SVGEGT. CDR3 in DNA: TGTGCCAGCAGCCCCCTCGGGGGGTATAGCAATCAGCCCCAGCATTTT. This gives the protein CASSPLGGYSNQPQHF.

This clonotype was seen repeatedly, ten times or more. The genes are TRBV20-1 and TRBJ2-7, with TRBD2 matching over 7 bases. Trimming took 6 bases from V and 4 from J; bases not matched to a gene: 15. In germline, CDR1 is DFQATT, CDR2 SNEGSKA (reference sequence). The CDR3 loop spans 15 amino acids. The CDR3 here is CSAPNPSSGGYEQYF. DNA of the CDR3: TGCAGTGCCCCAAACCCTTCTAGCGGTGGTTACGAGCAGTACTTC.

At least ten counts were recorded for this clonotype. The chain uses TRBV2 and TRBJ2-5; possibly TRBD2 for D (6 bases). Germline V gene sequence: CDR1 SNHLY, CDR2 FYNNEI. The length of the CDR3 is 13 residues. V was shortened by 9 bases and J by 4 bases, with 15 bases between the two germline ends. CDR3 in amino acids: CARIAEVGETQYF. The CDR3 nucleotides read TGTGCCAGGATAGCGGAGGTTGGAGAGACCCAGTACTTC.

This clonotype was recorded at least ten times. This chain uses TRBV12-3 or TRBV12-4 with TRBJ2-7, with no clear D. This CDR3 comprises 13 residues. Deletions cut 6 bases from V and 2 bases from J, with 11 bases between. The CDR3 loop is CASSVDHTYEQYF. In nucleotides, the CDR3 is TGTGCCAGCAGCGTGGACCACACCTACGAGCAGTACTTC.

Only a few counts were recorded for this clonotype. CDR3 nucleotide sequence: TGCAGTGCTAGAACCCCCACAGGGGTCTATAATTCACCCCTCCACTTT. Encoded protein: CSARTPTGVYNSPLHF. The V call is TRBV20-1, the J call TRBJ1-6, with 7 bases matching TRBD1. J was trimmed by 3 bases and V by 2 bases; bases with no gene match: 7. Germline V gives CDR1 DFQATT, CDR2 SNEGSKA (reference sequence). The CDR3 is 16 amino acids.

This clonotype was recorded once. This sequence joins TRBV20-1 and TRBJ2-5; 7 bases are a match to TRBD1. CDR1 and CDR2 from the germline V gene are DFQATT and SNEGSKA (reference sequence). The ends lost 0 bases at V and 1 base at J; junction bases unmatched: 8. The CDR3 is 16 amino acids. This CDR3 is CSARDPSGQFQETQYF. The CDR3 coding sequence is TGCAGTGCTAGAGACCCTTCGGGACAGTTCCAAGAGACCCAGTACTTC.

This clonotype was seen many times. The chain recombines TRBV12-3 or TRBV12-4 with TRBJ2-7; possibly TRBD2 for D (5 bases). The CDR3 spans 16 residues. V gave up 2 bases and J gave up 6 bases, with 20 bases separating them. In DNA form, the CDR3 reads TGTGCCAGCAGTTTAATGTTCCAGGACGACGGGATCGAGCAGTACTTC. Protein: CASSLMFQDDGIEQYF.

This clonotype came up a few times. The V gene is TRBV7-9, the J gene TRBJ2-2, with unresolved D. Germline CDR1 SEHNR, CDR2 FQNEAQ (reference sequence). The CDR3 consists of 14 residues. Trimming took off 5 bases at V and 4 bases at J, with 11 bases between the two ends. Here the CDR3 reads CASSPLGSTGELFF. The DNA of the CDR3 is TGTGCCAGCAGCCCCCTTGGTTCCACCGGGGAGCTGTTTTTT.

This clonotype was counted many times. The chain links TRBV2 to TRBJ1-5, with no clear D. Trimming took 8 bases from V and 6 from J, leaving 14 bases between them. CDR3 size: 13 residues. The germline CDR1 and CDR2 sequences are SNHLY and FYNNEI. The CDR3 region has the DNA TGTGCCAGCCTACAAGCGTCCGGTCAGCCCCAGCATTTT. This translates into CASLQASGQPQHF.

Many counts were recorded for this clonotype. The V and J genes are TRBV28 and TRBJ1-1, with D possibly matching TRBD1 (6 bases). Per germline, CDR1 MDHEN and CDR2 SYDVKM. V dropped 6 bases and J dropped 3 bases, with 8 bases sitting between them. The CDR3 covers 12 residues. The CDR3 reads CASSTGYTEAFF. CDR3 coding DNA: TGTGCCAGCAGCACAGGGTACACTGAAGCTTTCTTT.

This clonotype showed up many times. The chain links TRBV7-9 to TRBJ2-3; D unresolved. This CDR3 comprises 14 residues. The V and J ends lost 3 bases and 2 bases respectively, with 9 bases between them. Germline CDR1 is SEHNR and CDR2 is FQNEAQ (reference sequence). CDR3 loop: CASSLDKYTDTQYF. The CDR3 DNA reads TGTGCCAGCAGCTTGGATAAATACACAGATACGCAGTATTTT.

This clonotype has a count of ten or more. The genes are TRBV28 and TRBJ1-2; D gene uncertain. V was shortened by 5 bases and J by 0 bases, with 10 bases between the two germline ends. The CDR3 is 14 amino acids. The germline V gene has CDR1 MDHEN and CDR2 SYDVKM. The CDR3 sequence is CASSLTLTNYGYTF. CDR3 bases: TGTGCCAGCAGTCTAACACTTACTAACTATGGCTACACCTTC.

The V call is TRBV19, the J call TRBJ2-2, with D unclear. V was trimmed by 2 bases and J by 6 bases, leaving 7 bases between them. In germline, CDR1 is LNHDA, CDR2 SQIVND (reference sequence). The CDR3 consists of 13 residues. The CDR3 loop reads CASSIRPAGELFF. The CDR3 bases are TGTGCCAGTAGTATACGCCCGGCCGGGGAGCTGTTTTTT.

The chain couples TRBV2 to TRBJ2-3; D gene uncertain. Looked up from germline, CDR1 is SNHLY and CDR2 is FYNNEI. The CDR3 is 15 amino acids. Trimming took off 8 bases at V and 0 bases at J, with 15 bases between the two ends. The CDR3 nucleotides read TGTGCCAGCCCCCTTAGGGCACTGAGCACAGATACGCAGTATTTT. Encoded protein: CASPLRALSTDTQYF.

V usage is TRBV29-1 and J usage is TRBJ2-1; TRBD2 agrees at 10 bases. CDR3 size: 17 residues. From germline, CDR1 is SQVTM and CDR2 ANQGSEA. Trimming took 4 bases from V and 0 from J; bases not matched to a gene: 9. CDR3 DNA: TGCAGCGTTGCTGGACTAGCGGCCCCGAGCTCCTACAATGAGCAGTTCTTC. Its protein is CSVAGLAAPSSYNEQFF.

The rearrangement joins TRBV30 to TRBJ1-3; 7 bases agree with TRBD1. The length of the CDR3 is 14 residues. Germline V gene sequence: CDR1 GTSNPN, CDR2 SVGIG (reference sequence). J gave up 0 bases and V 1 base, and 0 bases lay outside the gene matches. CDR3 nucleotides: TGTGCCTGGAGTGGACAGGGCTCTGGAAACACCATATATTTT. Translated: CAWSGQGSGNTIYF.

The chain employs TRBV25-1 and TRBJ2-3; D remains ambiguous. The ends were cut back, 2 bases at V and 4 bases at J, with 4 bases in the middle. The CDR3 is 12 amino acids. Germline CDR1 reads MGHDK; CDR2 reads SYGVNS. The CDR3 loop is CASSEPADTQYF. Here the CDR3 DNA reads TGTGCCAGCAGTGAACCAGCAGATACGCAGTATTTT. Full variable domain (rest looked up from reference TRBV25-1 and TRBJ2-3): EADIYQTPRYLVIGTGKKITLECSQTMGHDKMYWYQQDPGMELHLIHYSYGVNSTEKGDLSSESTVSRIRTEHFPLTLESARPSHTSQYLCASSEPADTQYFGPGTRLTVL.

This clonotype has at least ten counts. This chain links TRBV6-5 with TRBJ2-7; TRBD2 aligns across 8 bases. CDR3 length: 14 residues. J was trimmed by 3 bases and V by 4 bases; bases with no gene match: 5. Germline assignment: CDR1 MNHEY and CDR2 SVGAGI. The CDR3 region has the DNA TGTGCCAGCAGTTCCCGGGGGGGCAACTACGAGCAGTACTTC. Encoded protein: CASSSRGGNYEQYF.